The present T cell receptor beta chain was sequenced within a study of blood T cells in healthy people across ages (dated by TCRdb to 2015 to 2017). Background for the entire study: Template switching captured roughly one uniquely barcoded TCR beta cDNA molecule per two T cells in model experiments. Using deep sequencing normalized with unique cDNA molecular identifiers, the study measured how TCR beta repertoire diversity changes with age. The donors were divided into four age groups: young (average roughly 15 years), middle-aged (roughly 42), aged (about 60) and long-lived (82). Donors of different ages were randomly distributed across sequencing lanes to avoid experimental bias. For two donors (one aged 18 to 30 and one aged 80 or older), the study analyzed two additional independent replicas of 1 million unique cDNA reads from the same blood draw.

Systemically healthy Caucasian individuals from Russia, 39 in total and aged roughly 6 to 90 years, were included as donors. Each donor gave 8 to 10 milliliters of peripheral blood, collected into EDTA-treated Vacutainer tubes. Ficoll-Paque density-gradient centrifugation was used to isolate PBMCs, with at least 6 million per sample. Trizol reagent was used to extract total RNA from PBMCs, with at least 5 micrograms per sample. The percentages of naive CD45RAhigh/CD27high T cells were determined by flow cytometry on a PBMC aliquot from every donor. The paper's findings and limits, for the study overall: Since profiling was done on bulk unsorted PBMCs, naive and antigen-experienced compartments could not be conclusively compared. Compared with the aged group, the long-lived group had more naive CD4+ T cells, fewer expanded clones and increased TCR diversity, a pattern suggesting age selection. As age increased, observed TCR beta diversity per million T cells dropped in a roughly linear way, and a significant reduction was already evident by age 40. Because donor CMV infection status was unknown, age-related changes in expanded clonotypes were potentially confounded. The percentage of naive T cells measured by flow cytometry correlated strongly with observed TCR beta diversity. Total diversity estimates from one million sequenced T cells were considered lower bounds and underestimates.

In the case of this clonotype: This clone's antigen is unknown. Just one base apart from a much larger clone, this may be a read error.

From the germline V gene, CDR1 is SGHTA and CDR2 is FQGNSA. Inclusive of the bounding cysteine and phenylalanine, the CDR3 is 17 residues long. This entry keeps only the CDR3 DNA: 51 bases, framed from base 1. Libraries were constructed by 5' RACE. Data came from an Illumina HiSeq 2500. A second roughly 7 to 11 cycle PCR used a sample-barcoded 5' primer and a J-beta primer mix. Each TCR beta cDNA molecule received a unique molecular identifier from a template-switch 5' adaptor carrying 12 random nucleotides. At least 2.5 million CDR3-containing paired-end reads were obtained from each sample. The Mint cDNA synthesis kit, primed by a TRBC-specific oligonucleotide, was used to synthesize first-strand cDNA from all RNA. After uracil-DNA glycosylase treatment, a first 18-cycle PCR used universal primers M1SS and BC2_uni_R on all cDNA. Per the authors' processing: For normalization, 1 million high-quality reads were randomly selected from each sample, with every read carrying a distinct molecular identifier. Instead of being binned into consensus sequences, reads that shared molecular identifiers were thrown out. MiTCR, run with a Q25 quality threshold and the strictest error-elimination algorithm, handled CDR3 identification, clonotype clustering and error correction. A nonparametric unseen species model with Euler transformation was used to estimate a lower bound on total TCR beta diversity. TCRdb reanalyzed the raw reads on its own, using fastp at Q25 for trimming and MiXCR for clone calling, and kept in-frame beta chains. Identical CDR3 proteins give one entry, which carries the most common genes and DNA. The V and J calls were determined by TCRdb, not by the authors. Recorded for this sample are roughly 930,000 distinct CDR3 sequences; about 44% of them occurred a single time. Around an eighth of the sample lies in the top ten.

The chain is assembled from TRBV7-2 and TRBJ2-1; 12 nucleotides in the junction match TRBD2. The DNA end is a closer match to TRBJ2-7, so the J assignment may be wrong. The origin of this receptor is a man aged 25 to 40 in good health. Sequencing input: blood. The DNA sequence is as follows: TGTGCCAGCAGCTTAGAATCCCTTACTAGCGGGGGGAATGAGCAGTACTTC. Translated, it reads CASSLESLTSGGNEQYF.